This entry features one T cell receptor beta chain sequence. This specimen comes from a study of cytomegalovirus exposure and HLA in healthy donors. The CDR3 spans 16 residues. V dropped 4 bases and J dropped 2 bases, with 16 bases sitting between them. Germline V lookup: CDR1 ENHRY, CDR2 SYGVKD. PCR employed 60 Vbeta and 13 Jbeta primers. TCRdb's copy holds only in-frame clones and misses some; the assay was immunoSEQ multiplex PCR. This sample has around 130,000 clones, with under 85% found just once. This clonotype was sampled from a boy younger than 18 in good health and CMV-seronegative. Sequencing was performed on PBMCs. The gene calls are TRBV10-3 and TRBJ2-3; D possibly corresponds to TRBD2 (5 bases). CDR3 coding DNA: TGTGCCATCAGTGGTGAGAGGGCCGACTACACAGATACGCAGTATTTT. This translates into CAISGERADYTDTQYF.